A single sample gave rise to the 31 T cell receptor beta chains below, sequenced in a study of blood T cell repertoires in COVID-19. Profiled with immunoSEQ multiplex PCR; TCRdb holds only in-frame clones, not every one. The sample contains 200,000 to 300,000 clones, 80% to 90% of which appear only once. Material for sequencing was PBMCs or T cells enriched from blood (not recorded which). These receptors all come from a woman younger than 45 with acute COVID-19.

The gene calls are TRBV18 and TRBJ1-5; no clear D gene. The CDR3 runs to 13 residues. Germline lookup yields CDR1 KGHSH and CDR2 LQKENI. Trimming removed 1 base at V and 9 bases at J, with 10 bases between. CDR3 sequence: CASSPRGGGPQHF. For the CDR3, the DNA is TGTGCCAGCTCACCACGGGGAGGCGGGCCCCAGCATTTT.

The chain combines TRBV7-2 with TRBJ1-1; D is ambiguous. CDR3 size: 14 residues. V gave up 5 bases and J gave up 1 base, with 11 bases separating them. Germline V lookup: CDR1 SGHTA, CDR2 FQGNSA. CDR3 protein: CASSLREKNTEAFF. CDR3 DNA: TGTGCCAGCAGCCTCCGGGAAAAGAACACTGAAGCTTTCTTT.

The J gene is TRBJ1-1, the V gene TRBV4-3; unclear D gene. CDR1 LGHNA and CDR2 YSLEER come from the germline V gene. Trimming stripped 0 bases from V and 1 base from J, with 6 bases between. The CDR3 length is 14 residues. CDR3 DNA: TGCGCCAGCAGCCAAGAACACAGGAACACTGAAGCTTTCTTT. It specifies CASSQEHRNTEAFF.

The chain joins TRBV30 to TRBJ1-4; TRBD1 might be the D (5 bases). Trimming shortened V by 0 bases and J by 7 bases, and 12 bases separated the two germline ends. This CDR3 region has 14 residues. CDR1 and CDR2 from the germline V gene are GTSNPN and SVGIG (reference sequence). The CDR3 loop reads CAWSVGGTSEKLFF. CDR3 in DNA: TGTGCCTGGAGTGTGGGGGGTACCAGTGAAAAACTGTTTTTT.

The chain has TRBV29-1 and TRBJ2-2; D remains unclear. The V end was cut by 7 bases, the J end by 0 bases, with 12 bases between. The CDR3 contains 14 residues. Germline assignment: CDR1 SQVTM and CDR2 ANQGSEA. The CDR3 region is CSARTLTNTGELFF. For the CDR3, the DNA is TGCAGCGCCCGAACCCTAACGAACACCGGGGAGCTGTTTTTT.

The chain combines TRBV10-2 with TRBJ2-3, with D maybe TRBD1 (6 bases). V was shortened by 0 bases and J by 0 bases, with 10 bases between the two germline ends. The CDR3 length is 16 residues. Germline CDR1 WSHSY, CDR2 SAAADI. The CDR3 DNA reads TGCGCCAGCAGTGAGTCCAGGGGCTGGAGCACAGATACGCAGTATTTT. Amino acid sequence: CASSESRGWSTDTQYF.

The V call is TRBV5-1, the J call TRBJ2-3; tentatively, D is TRBD1 (6 bases). V gave up 0 bases and J gave up 6 bases, with 11 bases separating them. This CDR3 spans 14 amino acids. Germline loops: CDR1 SGHRS, CDR2 YFSETQ. CDR3 region: CASSLDTGSDTQYF. CDR3 DNA sequence: TGCGCCAGCAGCTTGGACACAGGGTCCGATACGCAGTATTTT.

This clone was counted once. The genes are TRBV12-3 or TRBV12-4 and TRBJ2-5, with D unclear. The CDR3 runs 11 residues. Trimming removed 4 bases from V and 4 bases from J, with 4 bases in between. The CDR3 here is CASSSRETQYF. Written as DNA, the CDR3 is TGTGCCAGCAGTTCTAGAGAGACCCAGTACTTC.

The J gene is TRBJ2-1, the V gene TRBV7-8; 7 bases align to TRBD1. The germline V gene encodes CDR1 SGHVS and CDR2 FQNEAQ. The CDR3 is 14 amino acids. V shed 3 bases and J 4 bases; nucleotides not matched to a gene: 3. For the CDR3, the DNA is TGTGCCAGCAGCTTGAGGGGGCGGTACAATGAGCAGTTCTTC. Amino acids: CASSLRGRYNEQFF. The entire variable domain, with the rest obtained from reference TRBV7-8 and TRBJ2-1, is as follows: GAGVSQSPRYKVAKRGQDVALRCDPISGHVSLFWYQQALGQGPEFLTYFQNEAQLDKSGLPSDRFFAERPEGSVSTLKIQRTQQEDSAVYLCASSLRGRYNEQFFGPGTRLTVL.

The rearrangement joins TRBV4-2 to TRBJ2-1; D is uncertain. The CDR3 sequence is 17 residues long. Between the trimmed V and J ends, which lost 0 bases and 5 bases, there was a span of 17 bases. Germline V CDR1 and CDR2: LGHNA, YNFKEQ. The CDR3 DNA reads TGTGCCAGCAGCCAAGATTTTGGCGAGACTTCTCACAATGAGCAGTTCTTC. The encoded protein is CASSQDFGETSHNEQFF.

This chain joins TRBV3-1 (or the pseudogene TRBV3-2) and TRBJ1-2, with D perhaps matching TRBD1 (6 bases). The germline V and J ends were trimmed by 1 base and 10 bases, with 13 bases remaining between them. The length of the CDR3 is 13 residues. CDR1 LGHDT and CDR2 YNNKEL come from the germline V gene (reference sequence). For the CDR3, the DNA is TGTGCCAGCAGCCAAGCCCAGGGGACGGCCTACACCTTC. Translating it yields CASSQAQGTAYTF.

This sequence joins TRBV7-9 and TRBJ1-2; D remains ambiguous. From germline, CDR1 is SEHNR and CDR2 FQNEAQ (reference sequence). This CDR3 spans 13 amino acids. V gave up 1 base and J gave up 5 bases, with 8 bases separating them. In nucleotides, the CDR3 is TGTGCCAGCAGCTTAGGAGGGCCATATGGCTACACCTTC. Its protein is CASSLGGPYGYTF.

The V and J genes are TRBV2 and TRBJ1-3; D is possibly TRBD1 (6 bases). V was shortened by 10 bases and J by 0 bases, with 19 bases between the two germline ends. This CDR3 contains 16 residues. CDR1 is SNHLY and CDR2 is FYNNEI in the germline V gene. The CDR3 sequence: CATETTDSTSGNTIYF. The CDR3 nucleotides are TGTGCCACCGAGACCACGGACAGCACCTCTGGAAACACCATATATTTT.

The chain uses TRBV19 and TRBJ1-1, with TRBD1 as a possible D gene (5 bases). This CDR3 is 12 amino acids long. Germline V gives CDR1 LNHDA, CDR2 SQIVND (reference sequence). V was pared by 5 bases and J by 3 bases, with 7 bases between. The DNA for the CDR3 is TGTGCCAGTAGTCAGGGTTACACTGAAGCTTTCTTT. This translates into CASSQGYTEAFF.

The chain has TRBV7-8 and TRBJ1-3, with D unresolved. Germline loops: CDR1 SGHVS, CDR2 FQNEAQ. The length of the CDR3 is 15 residues. V lost 5 bases to trimming and J lost 1 base, with 12 bases between them. The DNA of the CDR3 is TGTGCCAGCAGCGAATTACAGCGGTCTGGAAACACCATATATTTT. Encoded protein: CASSELQRSGNTIYF.

This clone was recorded once. This chain links TRBV30 with TRBJ1-2; D unclear. V was shortened by 7 bases and J by 5 bases, with 8 bases between the two germline ends. Germline V gene data show CDR1 as GTSNPN and CDR2 as SVGIG (reference sequence). The CDR3 sequence is 10 residues long. The DNA of the CDR3 is TGTGCCTTGGTAGATTATGGCTACACCTTC. This sequence encodes CALVDYGYTF.

The chain uses TRBV7-6 and TRBJ1-1; D is possibly TRBD1 (5 bases). CDR1 and CDR2 from the germline V gene are SGHVS and FNYEAQ. The V and J ends lost 5 bases and 0 bases respectively, with 16 bases between them. This CDR3 has 16 amino acids. The chain's CDR3 is CASSPGDRPLNTEAFF. CDR3 nucleotides: TGTGCCAGCAGCCCAGGTGACAGACCCTTGAACACTGAAGCTTTCTTT.

The chain employs TRBV19 and TRBJ2-1; the match to TRBD2 covers 13 bases. Trimming at V came to 5 bases and at J to 4 bases, leaving 2 bases not matched to a gene. This CDR3 is 15 amino acids long. Germline assignment: CDR1 LNHDA and CDR2 SQIVND (reference sequence). The CDR3 spells CASSEGLAGYNEQFF. The CDR3 DNA is TGTGCCAGTAGTGAGGGACTAGCGGGGTACAATGAGCAGTTCTTC. Full variable domain (missing parts from reference TRBV19 and TRBJ2-1): DGGITQSPKYLFRKEGQNVTLSCEQNLNHDAMYWYRQDPGQGLRLIYYSQIVNDFQKGDIAEGYSVSREKKESFPLTVTSAQKNPTAFYLCASSEGLAGYNEQFFGPGTRLTVL.

The gene calls are TRBV4-3 and TRBJ1-1; tentative D call: TRBD1 (5 bases). V was shortened by 1 base and J by 2 bases, with 14 bases between the two germline ends. The CDR3 contains 16 residues. Germline V CDR1 and CDR2: LGHNA, YSLEER. In DNA form, the CDR3 reads TGCGCCAGCAGCCAAGGGGCCGCACGGACAAACACTGAAGCTTTCTTT. Protein product: CASSQGAARTNTEAFF.

The chain carries TRBV6-6 and TRBJ1-6; the D gene is possibly TRBD1 (6 bases). This CDR3 contains 14 residues. The V gene's germline CDR1 is MNHNY and CDR2 SVGAGI (reference sequence). V was clipped by 6 bases and J by 8 bases, with 14 bases between them. This CDR3 is CASSQQGDDSPLHF. CDR3 DNA sequence: TGTGCCAGCAGCCAACAGGGAGACGATTCACCCCTCCACTTT.

The chain employs TRBV14 and TRBJ2-7, with D tentatively TRBD1 (5 bases). V was shortened by 5 bases and J by 4 bases, with 21 bases between the two germline ends. CDR3 length equals 16 residues. Germline CDR1 SGHDN, CDR2 FVKESK. CDR3 loop: CASSGSWGSVQYEQYF. The DNA of the CDR3 is TGTGCCAGCAGCGGTAGTTGGGGCAGCGTGCAATACGAGCAGTACTTC.

V gene TRBV21-1 combines with J gene TRBJ1-5; the table's D gene call, TRBD1, was not cross checked with the DNA. TRBV21-1 is a pseudogene locus. The CDR3 has 13 residues. CDR3 in DNA: TGTGCCAGCAATAATTGGACAAATCAGCCCCAGCATTTT. It encodes CASNNWTNQPQHF.

This chain joins TRBV6-1 and TRBJ2-5; tentative D call: TRBD2 (5 bases). Between the trimmed V and J ends, which lost 1 base and 3 bases, there was a span of 6 bases. The germline CDR1 and CDR2 sequences are MNHNS and SASEGT. The CDR3 runs 13 residues. In nucleotides, the CDR3 is TGTGCCAGCAGTGAAGGAGCGGAAGAGACCCAGTACTTC. Its translation is CASSEGAEETQYF.

The chain links TRBV5-1 to TRBJ2-1; 11 positions agree with TRBD2. The V gene's germline CDR1 is SGHRS and CDR2 YFSETQ. The CDR3 has 15 residues. Trimming at V came to 4 bases and at J to 10 bases, leaving 10 bases not matched to a gene. The CDR3 here is CASSDTGTSGKEQFF. The CDR3 nucleotides read TGCGCCAGCAGCGATACCGGGACTAGCGGAAAGGAGCAGTTCTTC. The full variable domain, completed using reference TRBV5-1 and TRBJ2-1, is KAGVTQTPRYLIKTRGQQVTLSCSPISGHRSVSWYQQTPGQGLQFLFEYFSETQRNKGNFPGRFSGRQFSNSRSEMNVSTLELGDSALYLCASSDTGTSGKEQFFGPGTRLTVL.

This sequence joins TRBV7-2 and TRBJ2-6; no clear D. The CDR3 length is 17 residues. Looked up from germline, CDR1 is SGHTA and CDR2 is FQGNSA. Trimming stripped 3 bases from V and 2 bases from J, with 14 bases between. The CDR3 DNA sequence: TGTGCCAGCAGCTTCGATCCCATCCCGGCTGGGGCCAACGTCCTGACTTTC. Protein: CASSFDPIPAGANVLTF.

CDR3 DNA sequence: TGCGCCAGCCGACAGGGGCCCAACGAGCAGTACTTC. It yields the protein CASRQGPNEQYF. The rearrangement links TRBV10-2 to TRBJ2-7; 8 nucleotides match TRBD1. CDR3 length: 12 amino acids. Losses at the gene ends were 8 bases for V and 5 bases for J; bases not matched to a gene: 5. Germline CDR1 reads WSHSY; CDR2 reads SAAADI.

The chain combines TRBV7-9 with TRBJ2-7, with 7 nucleotides matching TRBD2. Trimming removed 6 bases from V and 2 bases from J; junction bases left unmatched: 10. The V gene's germline CDR1 is SEHNR and CDR2 FQNEAQ (reference sequence). CDR3 length: 15 residues. The CDR3 loop is CASSLTPTSTYEQYF. The CDR3 DNA sequence: TGTGCCAGCAGTCTCACTCCGACTAGCACCTACGAGCAGTACTTC.

V and J are TRBV6-5 and TRBJ1-5; 8 bases fit TRBD1. Per the germline V gene, CDR1 is MNHEY and CDR2 is SVGAGI. The V gene end was trimmed by 6 bases and the J gene end by 5 bases; junction bases not matched to a gene: 6. The CDR3 runs to 14 residues. Written as DNA, the CDR3 is TGTGCCAGCAGCAACAACAGGGGGGATCAGCCCCAGCATTTT. Translated, it gives CASSNNRGDQPQHF.

This chain links TRBV18 with TRBJ1-2; 11 bases match TRBD1. Germline trimming cut 3 bases from V and 8 bases from J; bases unmatched to any gene: 11. This CDR3 has 16 residues. Germline loops: CDR1 KGHSH, CDR2 LQKENI. CDR3 protein: CASSPGQGVYTEGYTF. DNA of the CDR3: TGTGCCAGCTCACCGGGACAGGGGGTTTATACGGAAGGCTACACCTTC.

The chain is built from TRBV3-1 (or the pseudogene TRBV3-2) and TRBJ1-4; D possibly corresponds to TRBD1 (6 bases). Germline V CDR1 and CDR2: LGHDT, YNNKEL (reference sequence). Trimming took off 1 base at V and 7 bases at J, with 10 bases between the two ends. This CDR3 has 14 amino acids. DNA of the CDR3: TGTGCCAGCAGCCAAGGGGGAGGGGGTGAAAAACTGTTTTTT. This gives the protein CASSQGGGGEKLFF.

There are a few counts of this clone. This rearrangement joins TRBV27 to TRBJ2-1; TRBD1 is a possible D gene (6 bases). This CDR3 comprises 15 residues. CDR1 and CDR2 (germline): MNHEY, SMNVEV (reference sequence). V shed 4 bases and J shed 7 bases, with 17 bases lying between them. DNA of the CDR3: TGTGCCAGCAGTTATGCAGGGGCTCAGCGTAATGAGCAGTTCTTC. It yields the protein CASSYAGAQRNEQFF.